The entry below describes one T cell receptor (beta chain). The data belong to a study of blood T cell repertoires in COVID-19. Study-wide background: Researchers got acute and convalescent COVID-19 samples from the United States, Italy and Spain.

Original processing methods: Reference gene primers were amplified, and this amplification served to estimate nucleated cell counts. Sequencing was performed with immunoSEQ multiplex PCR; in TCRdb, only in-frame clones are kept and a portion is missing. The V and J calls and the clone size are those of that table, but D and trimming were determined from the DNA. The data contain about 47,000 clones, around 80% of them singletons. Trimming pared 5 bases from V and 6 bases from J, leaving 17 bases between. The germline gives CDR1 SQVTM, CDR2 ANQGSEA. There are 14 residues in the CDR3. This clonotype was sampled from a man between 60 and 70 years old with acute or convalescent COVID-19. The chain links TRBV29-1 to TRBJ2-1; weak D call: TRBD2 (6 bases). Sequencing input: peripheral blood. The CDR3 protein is CSVSERAVGNEQFF. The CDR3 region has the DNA TGCAGCGTTTCAGAGCGGGCGGTCGGCAATGAGCAGTTCTTC.